This note documents a single TCR beta chain sequence. The data belong to a study of blood T cell repertoires in COVID-19. Losses at the gene ends were 6 bases for V and 5 bases for J; bases not matched to a gene: 9. This CDR3 is built from 14 residues. Germline V gives CDR1 MNHEY, CDR2 SVGAGI. TCRdb keeps only in-frame clones here, not all; method: immunoSEQ multiplex PCR. Found here are approximately 240,000 clones, 75% to 90% of them singletons; the top ten hold more than 5%. The chain joins TRBV6-5 to TRBJ2-5; TRBD1 agrees at 7 bases. This TCR derives from a woman aged 25 to 45 with acute COVID-19. What was sequenced was PBMCs or T cells enriched from blood (not recorded which). CDR3 nucleotide sequence: TGTGCCAGCAGACGAGCCGGGACAGACGAGACCCAGTACTTC. As protein: CASRRAGTDETQYF.